One sample yielded the 17 T cell receptor beta chains listed below, sequenced in a study of blood T cell repertoires in COVID-19. Some clones are missing from TCRdb's copy, which holds only in-frame ones; the method was immunoSEQ multiplex PCR. In the table there are 45,000 to 55,000 clones, approximately 70% of which are singletons. The sequencing input was peripheral blood. The receptors were gathered from a woman in her seventies with acute or convalescent COVID-19.

The rearrangement uses TRBV9 and TRBJ2-6; 10 bases are shared with TRBD1. Germline loops: CDR1 SGDLS, CDR2 YYNGEE. CDR3 length equals 18 residues. The trim removed 4 bases at V and 3 bases at J, leaving 10 bases unmatched. The CDR3 loop reads CASSTSTGGFSGANVLTF. DNA for the CDR3: TGTGCCAGCAGCACATCGACAGGGGGCTTCAGTGGGGCCAACGTCCTGACTTTC.

The chain is built from TRBV7-9 and TRBJ1-1; no clear D. V lost 1 base to trimming and J lost 0 bases, with 12 bases between them. Germline V lookup: CDR1 SEHNR, CDR2 FQNEAQ (reference sequence). CDR3 length: 16 residues. The CDR3 DNA follows: TGTGCCAGCAGCTTAGGGTCGACGGACTTGAACACTGAAGCTTTCTTT. Protein product: CASSLGSTDLNTEAFF.

This chain uses TRBV18 with TRBJ1-2, with a weak D call TRBD1 (6 bases). In germline, CDR1 is KGHSH, CDR2 LQKENI. This CDR3 is built from 15 residues. The V and J ends lost 3 bases and 7 bases respectively, with 18 bases between them. The CDR3 loop is CASSPMDSTLVGYTF. The CDR3 bases are TGTGCCAGCTCACCCATGGACAGCACCCTCGTTGGCTACACCTTC.

The V call is TRBV10-2, the J call TRBJ1-5; D not resolved. The CDR3 totals 14 residues. V lost 3 bases and J 2 bases, leaving 8 bases between the germline ends. Per the germline V gene, CDR1 is WSHSY and CDR2 is SAAADI. The CDR3 protein is CASSDTGGNQPQHF. CDR3 bases: TGCGCCAGCAGTGACACCGGGGGCAATCAGCCCCAGCATTTT.

This chain connects TRBV7-8 to TRBJ2-1; 11 bases are shared with TRBD2. The CDR3 spans 17 residues. Germline CDR1 SGHVS, CDR2 FQNEAQ. V shed 0 bases and J 9 bases; nucleotides not matched to a gene: 10. CDR3 nucleotides: TGTGCCAGCAGCTTAGCTCTGGCTAGCGGGAGGAGCGGTGAGCAGTTCTTC. This encodes CASSLALASGRSGEQFF.

V is TRBV18 and J is TRBJ2-7; D may be TRBD2 (6 bases). Trimming removed 5 bases from V and 6 bases from J, with 14 bases in between. This CDR3 comprises 13 residues. Germline CDR1 KGHSH, CDR2 LQKENI. CDR3 sequence reads: CASSVGRRREQYF. The CDR3 coding sequence is TGTGCCAGCTCAGTAGGGAGGAGGCGCGAGCAGTACTTC.

CDR3 sequence: CASSQEVSAGAGNTIYF. The CDR3 DNA sequence: TGTGCCAGCAGCCAAGAAGTGTCGGCAGGGGCTGGAAACACCATATATTTT. This chain uses TRBV4-2 with TRBJ1-3; possibly TRBD1 for D (6 bases). Deletions cut 0 bases from V and 2 bases from J, with 14 bases between. Germline-derived CDR1 and CDR2 are LGHNA and YNFKEQ. The CDR3 is 17 amino acids.

In this sample, this clone turned up once. J is TRBJ1-1 and V is TRBV2, with D possibly matching TRBD1 (6 bases). Trimming cost V 10 bases and J 5 bases, with 20 bases left between them. The CDR3 length is 14 residues. CDR1 and CDR2 from the germline V gene are SNHLY and FYNNEI. CDR3 in amino acids: CATLFSGARTEAFF. As DNA, the CDR3 is TGTGCCACCCTCTTTTCAGGGGCGCGTACTGAAGCTTTCTTT.

V and J are TRBV4-3 and TRBJ2-7; D is perhaps TRBD2 (5 bases). CDR1 is LGHNA and CDR2 is YSLEER in the germline V gene. The length of the CDR3 is 15 residues. V lost 1 base to trimming and J lost 5 bases, with 15 bases between them. The CDR3 bases are TGCGCCAGCAGCCAAGGAGCTGCTAGCCGCGACGAGCAGTACTTC. This translates into CASSQGAASRDEQYF.

V is TRBV6-6 and J is TRBJ2-5, with D unresolved. The V and J ends lost 8 bases and 0 bases respectively, with 7 bases between them. CDR1 and CDR2 from the germline V gene are MNHNY and SVGAGI (reference sequence). This CDR3 is built from 12 residues. CDR3 nucleotides: TGTGCCAGCGGCCGAAACCAAGAGACCCAGTACTTC. The encoded protein is CASGRNQETQYF.

The chain recombines TRBV2 with TRBJ2-3, with 7 bases matching TRBD1. CDR3 length: 14 amino acids. V was clipped by 5 bases and J by 3 bases; unmatched bases: 5. Germline CDR1 SNHLY, CDR2 FYNNEI. The CDR3 DNA sequence: TGTGCCAGCAGTACGGGACAGTATACAGATACGCAGTATTTT. Protein product: CASSTGQYTDTQYF.

This chain links TRBV5-1 with TRBJ2-7, with TRBD1 as a possible D gene (5 bases). The CDR3 is made up of 15 amino acids. The V and J ends lost 0 bases and 5 bases respectively, with 15 bases between them. Germline-derived CDR1 and CDR2 are SGHRS and YFSETQ. In nucleotides, the CDR3 is TGCGCCAGCAGCTTGGCGTCAGGGCCGATGAACGAGCAGTACTTC. It encodes CASSLASGPMNEQYF.

V and J are TRBV7-3 and TRBJ2-3; possibly TRBD2 for D (6 bases). CDR3 length: 15 amino acids. Germline loops: CDR1 SGHTA, CDR2 FQGTGA. V was trimmed by 4 bases and J by 3 bases, leaving 14 bases between them. The CDR3 loop reads CASSSSLAATDTQYF. The CDR3 DNA follows: TGTGCCAGCAGCTCCTCTTTAGCGGCGACAGATACGCAGTATTTT.

This sequence joins TRBV6-5 and TRBJ2-7; 8 bases fit TRBD1. Looked up from germline, CDR1 is MNHEY and CDR2 is SVGAGI. CDR3 length: 12 residues. V trimming: 8 bases; J trimming: 4 bases; junction bases outside the gene matches: 4. The CDR3 DNA reads as TGTGCCAGCGGACAGGGAGGTTACGAGCAGTACTTC. This codes for CASGQGGYEQYF.

The CDR3 coding sequence is TGTGCCAGCAGCTTTAACAGTTTAGTCTATGGCTACACCTTC. Translating gives CASSFNSLVYGYTF. V and J are TRBV7-9 and TRBJ1-2; D call uncertain. The CDR3 runs 14 residues. Trimming took off 3 bases at V and 4 bases at J, with 12 bases between the two ends. Germline lookup yields CDR1 SEHNR and CDR2 FQNEAQ (reference sequence).

This clone was seen more than once but under ten times. V gene TRBV5-1 combines with J gene TRBJ2-2; D remains ambiguous. Trimming pared 0 bases from V and 4 bases from J, leaving 10 bases between. The CDR3 runs to 15 residues. Germline V lookup: CDR1 SGHRS, CDR2 YFSETQ. This chain's CDR3 is CASSLVEHGTGELFF. CDR3 DNA: TGCGCCAGCAGCTTGGTCGAGCATGGCACCGGGGAGCTGTTTTTT.

The rearrangement links TRBV2 to TRBJ2-7, with 8 bases fitting TRBD1. Germline loops: CDR1 SNHLY, CDR2 FYNNEI. With V trimmed by 9 bases and J by 4 bases, 5 bases remained unmatched. The CDR3 covers 12 residues. The CDR3 sequence is CASGTGAYEQYF. CDR3 bases: TGTGCCAGTGGGACAGGCGCTTACGAGCAGTACTTC.